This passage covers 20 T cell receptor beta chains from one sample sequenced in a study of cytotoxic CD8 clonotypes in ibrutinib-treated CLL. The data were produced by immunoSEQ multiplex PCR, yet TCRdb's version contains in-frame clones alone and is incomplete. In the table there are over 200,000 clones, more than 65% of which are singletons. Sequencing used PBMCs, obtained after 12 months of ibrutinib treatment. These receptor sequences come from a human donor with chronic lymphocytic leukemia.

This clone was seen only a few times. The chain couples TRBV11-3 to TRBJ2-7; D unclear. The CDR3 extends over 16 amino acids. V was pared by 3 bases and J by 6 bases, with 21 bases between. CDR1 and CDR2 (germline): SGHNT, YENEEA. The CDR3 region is CASSFGSLDGLREQYF. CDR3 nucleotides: TGTGCCAGCAGCTTCGGGTCGCTCGACGGGCTACGCGAGCAGTACTTC. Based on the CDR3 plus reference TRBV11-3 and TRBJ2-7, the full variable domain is EAGVVQSPRYKIIEKKQPVAFWCNPISGHNTLYWYLQNLGQGPELLIRYENEEAVDDSQLPKDRFSAERLKGVDSTLKIQPAELGDSAVYLCASSFGSLDGLREQYFGPGTRLTVT.

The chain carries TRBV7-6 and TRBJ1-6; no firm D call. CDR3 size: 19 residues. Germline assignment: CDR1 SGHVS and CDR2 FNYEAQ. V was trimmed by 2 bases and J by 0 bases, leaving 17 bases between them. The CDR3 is CASSLLELQRSSYNSPLHF. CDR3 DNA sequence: TGTGCCAGCAGCTTACTAGAACTCCAGAGGAGCTCCTATAATTCACCCCTCCACTTT.

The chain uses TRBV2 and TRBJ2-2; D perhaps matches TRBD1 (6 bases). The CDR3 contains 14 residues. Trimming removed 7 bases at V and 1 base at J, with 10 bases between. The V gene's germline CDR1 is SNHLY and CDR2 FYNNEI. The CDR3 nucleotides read TGTGCCAGCAAACGGACAGTGAACACCGGGGAGCTGTTTTTT. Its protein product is CASKRTVNTGELFF. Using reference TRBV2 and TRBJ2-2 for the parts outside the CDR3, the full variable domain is EPEVTQTPSHQVTQMGQEVILRCVPISNHLYFYWYRQILGQKVEFLVSFYNNEISEKSEIFDDQFSVERPDGSNFTLKIRSTKLEDSAMYFCASKRTVNTGELFFGEGSRLTVL.

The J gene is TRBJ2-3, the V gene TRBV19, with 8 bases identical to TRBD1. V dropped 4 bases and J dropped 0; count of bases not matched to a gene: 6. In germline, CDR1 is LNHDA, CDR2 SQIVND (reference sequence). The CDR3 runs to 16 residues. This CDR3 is CASSKFWDRSTDTQYF. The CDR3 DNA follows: TGTGCCAGTAGTAAATTTTGGGACAGGAGCACAGATACGCAGTATTTT. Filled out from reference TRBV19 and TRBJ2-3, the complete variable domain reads DGGITQSPKYLFRKEGQNVTLSCEQNLNHDAMYWYRQDPGQGLRLIYYSQIVNDFQKGDIAEGYSVSREKKESFPLTVTSAQKNPTAFYLCASSKFWDRSTDTQYFGPGTRLTVL.

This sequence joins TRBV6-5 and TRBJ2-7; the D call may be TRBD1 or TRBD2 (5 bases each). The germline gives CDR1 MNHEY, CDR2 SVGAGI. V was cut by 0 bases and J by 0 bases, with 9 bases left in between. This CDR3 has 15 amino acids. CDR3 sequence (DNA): TGTGCCAGCAGTTACTCGGGACGGGGCTCCTACGAGCAGTACTTC. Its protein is CASSYSGRGSYEQYF.

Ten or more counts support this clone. The CDR3 nucleotides read TGTGCCAGCAGCTTGAATGAAAAACTGTTTTTT. Translating it yields CASSLNEKLFF. The J gene is TRBJ1-4, the V gene TRBV7-9; D is ambiguous. The V end was cut by 3 bases, the J end by 5 bases, with 1 base between. Germline assignment: CDR1 SEHNR and CDR2 FQNEAQ (reference sequence). This CDR3 has 11 amino acids.

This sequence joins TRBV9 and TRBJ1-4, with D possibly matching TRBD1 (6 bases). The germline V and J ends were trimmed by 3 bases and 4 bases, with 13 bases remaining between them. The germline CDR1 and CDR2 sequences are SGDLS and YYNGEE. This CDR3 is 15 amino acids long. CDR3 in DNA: TGTGCCAGCAGCGGAAAGGACAGAATTAATGAAAAACTGTTTTTT. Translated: CASSGKDRINEKLFF.

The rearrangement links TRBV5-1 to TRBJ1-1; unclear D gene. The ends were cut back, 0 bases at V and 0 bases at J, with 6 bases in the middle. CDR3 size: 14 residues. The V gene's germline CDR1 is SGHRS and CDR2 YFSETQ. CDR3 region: CASSLATVNTEAFF. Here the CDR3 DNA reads TGCGCCAGCAGCTTGGCCACAGTGAACACTGAAGCTTTCTTT.

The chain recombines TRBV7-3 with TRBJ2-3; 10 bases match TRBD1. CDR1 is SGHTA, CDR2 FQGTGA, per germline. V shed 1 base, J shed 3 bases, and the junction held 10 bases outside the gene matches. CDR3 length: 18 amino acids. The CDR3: CASSLRPPGQGKTDTQYF. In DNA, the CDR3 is TGTGCCAGCAGCTTAAGGCCCCCGGGACAGGGGAAGACAGATACGCAGTATTTT.

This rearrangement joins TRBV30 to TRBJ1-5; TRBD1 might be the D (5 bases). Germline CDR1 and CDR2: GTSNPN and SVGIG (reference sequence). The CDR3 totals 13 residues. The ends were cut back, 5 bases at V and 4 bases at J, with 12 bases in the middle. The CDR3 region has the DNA TGTGCCTGGTCCTGGGACGGTAATCAGCCCCAGCATTTT. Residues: CAWSWDGNQPQHF.

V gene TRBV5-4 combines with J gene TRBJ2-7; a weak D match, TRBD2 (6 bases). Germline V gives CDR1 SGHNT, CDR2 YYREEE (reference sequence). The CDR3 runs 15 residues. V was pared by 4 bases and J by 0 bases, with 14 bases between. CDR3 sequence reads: CASSLRDGSSYEQYF. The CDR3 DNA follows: TGTGCCAGCAGCCTCCGGGACGGGAGCTCCTACGAGCAGTACTTC.

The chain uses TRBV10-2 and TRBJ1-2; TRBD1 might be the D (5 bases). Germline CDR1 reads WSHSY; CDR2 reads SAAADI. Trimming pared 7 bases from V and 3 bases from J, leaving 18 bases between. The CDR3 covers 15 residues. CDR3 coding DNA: TGCGCCAGCAACCCTCGCCAGGGCTTATACTATGGCTACACCTTC. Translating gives CASNPRQGLYYGYTF.

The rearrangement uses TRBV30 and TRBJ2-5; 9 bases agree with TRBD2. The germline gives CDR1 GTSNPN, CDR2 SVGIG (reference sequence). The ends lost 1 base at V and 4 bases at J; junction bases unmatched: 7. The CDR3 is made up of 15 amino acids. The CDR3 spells CAWSELAGEGETQYF. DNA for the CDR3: TGTGCCTGGAGTGAATTAGCGGGAGAGGGAGAGACCCAGTACTTC.

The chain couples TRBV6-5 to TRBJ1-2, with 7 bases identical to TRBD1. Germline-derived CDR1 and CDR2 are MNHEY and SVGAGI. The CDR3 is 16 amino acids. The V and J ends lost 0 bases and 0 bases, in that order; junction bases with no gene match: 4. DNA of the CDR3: TGTGCCAGCAGTTACTCGATGGGACAGTCTAACTATGGCTACACCTTC. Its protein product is CASSYSMGQSNYGYTF.

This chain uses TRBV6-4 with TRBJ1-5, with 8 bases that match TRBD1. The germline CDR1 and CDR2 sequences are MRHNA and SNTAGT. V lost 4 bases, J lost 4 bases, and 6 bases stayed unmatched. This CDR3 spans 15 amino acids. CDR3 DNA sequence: TGTGCCAGCAGTGTCTCGGACAGGGAGAATCAGCCCCAGCATTTT. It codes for CASSVSDRENQPQHF.

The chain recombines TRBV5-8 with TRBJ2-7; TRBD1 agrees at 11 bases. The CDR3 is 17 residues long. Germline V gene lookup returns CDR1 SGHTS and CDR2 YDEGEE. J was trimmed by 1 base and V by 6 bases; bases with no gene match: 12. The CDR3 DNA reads TGTGCCAGCACGCCTCGCCCGGGACAGGGGGAATCCTACGAGCAGTACTTC. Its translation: CASTPRPGQGESYEQYF.

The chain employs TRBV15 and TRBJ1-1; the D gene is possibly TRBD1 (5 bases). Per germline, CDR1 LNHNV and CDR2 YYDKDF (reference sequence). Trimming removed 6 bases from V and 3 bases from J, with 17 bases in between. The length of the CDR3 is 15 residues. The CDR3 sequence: CATSDERGGYTEAFF. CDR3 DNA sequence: TGTGCCACCAGTGACGAGAGGGGAGGGTACACTGAAGCTTTCTTT.

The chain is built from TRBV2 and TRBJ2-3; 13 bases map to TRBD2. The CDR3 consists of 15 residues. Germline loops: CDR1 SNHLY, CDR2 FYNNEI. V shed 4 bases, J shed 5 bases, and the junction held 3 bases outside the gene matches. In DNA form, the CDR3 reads TGTGCCAGCAGTGGGACTAGCGGGAGTGAAGATACGCAGTATTTT. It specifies CASSGTSGSEDTQYF.

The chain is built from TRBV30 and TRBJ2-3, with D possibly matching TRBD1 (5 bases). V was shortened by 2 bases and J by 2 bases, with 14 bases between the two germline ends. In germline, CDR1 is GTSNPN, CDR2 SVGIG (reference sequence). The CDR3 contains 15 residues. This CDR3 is CAWSPSGIYTDTQYF. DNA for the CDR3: TGTGCCTGGAGTCCTTCAGGGATTTACACAGATACGCAGTATTTT. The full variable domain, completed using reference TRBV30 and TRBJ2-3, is SQTIHQWPATLVQPVGSPLSLECTVEGTSNPNLYWYRQAAGRGLQLLFYSVGIGQISSEVPQNLSASRPQDRQFILSSKKLLLSDSGFYLCAWSPSGIYTDTQYFGPGTRLTVL.

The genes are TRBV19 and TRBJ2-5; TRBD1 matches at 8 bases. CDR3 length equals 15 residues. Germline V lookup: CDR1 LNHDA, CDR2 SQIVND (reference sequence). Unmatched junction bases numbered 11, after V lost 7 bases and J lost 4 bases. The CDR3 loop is CASTVSRTGRETQYF. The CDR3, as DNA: TGTGCCAGTACCGTTTCACGGACAGGGCGAGAGACCCAGTACTTC. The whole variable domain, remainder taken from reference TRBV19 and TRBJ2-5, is DGGITQSPKYLFRKEGQNVTLSCEQNLNHDAMYWYRQDPGQGLRLIYYSQIVNDFQKGDIAEGYSVSREKKESFPLTVTSAQKNPTAFYLCASTVSRTGRETQYFGPGTRLLVL.